This entry lists 29 T cell receptor beta chains sequenced from one sample in a study of CD8 T cells in Susac syndrome. A quantity of about 0.45 to 1 ug RNA underwent reverse transcription using random hexamers. TCRdb redid the calling of the immunoSEQ multiplex PCR reads with MiXCR, one entry per CDR3 protein. This table holds some 120,000 distinct CDR3 sequences, over 85% found once. The sequenced sample was CD4+ T cells from PBMCs. These receptors all come from a human donor in good health.

This chain links TRBV10-3 with TRBJ1-2; D might be TRBD1 (6 bases). CDR3 length equals 17 residues. Germline V gene sequence: CDR1 ENHRY, CDR2 SYGVKD. V lost 3 bases, J lost 5 bases, and 22 bases lay in between. CDR3 nucleotides: TGTGCCATCAGTGACGGGACACGGGGGCCATCGATGTATGGCTACACCTTC. Translating it yields CAISDGTRGPSMYGYTF.

This sequence joins TRBV6-2 or TRBV6-3 and TRBJ2-3; D is ambiguous. Trimming stripped 4 bases from V and 2 bases from J, with 4 bases between. The CDR3 extends over 12 amino acids. The germline V gene encodes CDR1 MNHEY and CDR2 SVGEGT. The CDR3 spells CASSSHTDTQYF. CDR3 bases: TGTGCCAGCAGTTCCCACACAGATACGCAGTATTTT.

The chain uses TRBV9 and TRBJ1-3; no definite D call. The germline gives CDR1 SGDLS, CDR2 YYNGEE. Between the trimmed V and J ends, which lost 0 bases and 2 bases, there was a span of 12 bases. CDR3 length: 16 amino acids. The CDR3 region is CASSVAGKVTGNTIYF. CDR3 bases: TGTGCCAGCAGCGTAGCGGGGAAGGTCACTGGAAACACCATATATTTT. Looking up the rest from reference TRBV9 and TRBJ1-3 gives the full variable domain: DSGVTQTPKHLITATGQRVTLRCSPRSGDLSVYWYQQSLDQGLQFLIQYYNGEERAKGNILERFSAQQFPDLHSELNLSSLELGDSALYFCASSVAGKVTGNTIYFGEGSWLTVV.

The V and J genes are TRBV21-1 and TRBJ1-3; no DNA check was done on the table's D call, TRBD1. TRBV21-1 is recorded as a pseudogene. CDR3 length: 13 residues. The CDR3: CASSKDRVNTIYF. CDR3 DNA sequence: TGTGCCAGCAGCAAGGACAGGGTGAACACCATATATTTT.

The chain uses TRBV4-1 and TRBJ2-3; tentative D call: TRBD2 (6 bases). This CDR3 region has 17 residues. V lost 1 base, J lost 5 bases, and 19 bases lay in between. The germline V gene encodes CDR1 MGHRA and CDR2 YSYEKL. The chain's CDR3 is CASSQGASGLTGDTQYF. In nucleotides, the CDR3 is TGCGCCAGCAGCCAAGGGGCGAGCGGGCTGACCGGAGATACGCAGTATTTT.

The chain carries TRBV13 and TRBJ2-1; D is uncertain. Germline V gene data show CDR1 as PRHDT and CDR2 as FYEKMQ (reference sequence). This CDR3 spans 13 amino acids. The V gene lost 4 bases and the J gene lost 8 bases, with 12 bases spanning the gap. This chain's CDR3 is CASSYFGSDEQFF. In DNA, the CDR3 is TGTGCCAGCAGCTACTTCGGATCGGATGAGCAGTTCTTC.

The chain combines TRBV10-3 with TRBJ1-2, with a weak D call TRBD1 (5 bases). The CDR3 totals 15 residues. The germline V gene has CDR1 ENHRY and CDR2 SYGVKD. Between the trimmed V and J ends, which lost 5 bases and 0 bases, there was a span of 13 bases. The CDR3, as DNA: TGTGCCATCAGTTACGACGAAGGGGCTAACTATGGCTACACCTTC. This codes for CAISYDEGANYGYTF.

The chain employs TRBV29-1 and TRBJ1-3; D is ambiguous. The germline V and J ends were trimmed by 7 bases and 2 bases, with 9 bases remaining between them. From germline, CDR1 is SQVTM and CDR2 ANQGSEA. The CDR3 is 12 residues long. The CDR3 DNA sequence: TGCAGCGCCTGGATAACTGGAAACACCATATATTTT. It encodes CSAWITGNTIYF.

V usage is TRBV15 and J usage is TRBJ2-3; 8 bases are a match to TRBD2. The CDR3 totals 20 residues. V trimming: 0 bases; J trimming: 2 bases; junction bases outside the gene matches: 16. CDR1 is LNHNV, CDR2 YYDKDF, per germline (reference sequence). In DNA form, the CDR3 reads TGTGCCACCAGCAGAGATTTCGGGCGTAGCGGGACCCGGGCCACAGATACGCAGTATTTT. This translates into CATSRDFGRSGTRATDTQYF.

The CDR3 sequence is CASSYSKGRVSGANVLTF. The CDR3 coding sequence is TGTGCCAGCAGTTACTCGAAAGGACGGGTCTCTGGGGCCAACGTCCTGACTTTC. This chain connects TRBV6-5 to TRBJ2-6, with D unresolved. The CDR3 has 18 amino acids. V was trimmed by 0 bases and J by 0 bases, leaving 12 bases between them. Looked up from germline, CDR1 is MNHEY and CDR2 is SVGAGI.

This clonotype was seen a few times. The chain has TRBV5-1 and TRBJ1-1; possibly TRBD1 for D (6 bases). There are 14 residues in the CDR3. Germline CDR1 SGHRS, CDR2 YFSETQ. With 0 bases removed from V and 7 bases from J, the gap between germline ends came to 13 bases. CDR3 protein: CASSLEVQGHEAFF. The CDR3 DNA reads as TGCGCCAGCAGCTTGGAGGTCCAGGGACATGAAGCTTTCTTT.

V usage is TRBV6-2 or TRBV6-3 and J usage is TRBJ1-2; D is perhaps TRBD1 (6 bases). V was shortened by 7 bases and J by 8 bases, with 14 bases between the two germline ends. This CDR3 spans 12 amino acids. Germline CDR1 is MNHEY and CDR2 is SVGEGT. CDR3 in DNA: TGTGCCAGCACCGACAGGAGTACGGGCTACACCTTC. As protein: CASTDRSTGYTF.

CDR3 residues: CASSTPSGSRNIQYF. The DNA of the CDR3 is TGTGCCAGTAGTACCCCTAGCGGGAGTCGGAACATTCAGTACTTC. This rearrangement joins TRBV19 to TRBJ2-4; 10 nucleotides match TRBD2. With V trimmed by 4 bases and J by 7 bases, 7 bases remained unmatched. The germline gives CDR1 LNHDA, CDR2 SQIVND (reference sequence). This CDR3 comprises 15 residues.

The chain couples TRBV2 to TRBJ1-1, with D unclear. Looked up from germline, CDR1 is SNHLY and CDR2 is FYNNEI. The CDR3 has 12 residues. The V gene lost 10 bases and the J gene lost 0 bases, with 9 bases spanning the gap. CDR3 sequence (DNA): TGTGCCATTAAGGTAGTGAACACTGAAGCTTTCTTT. Its translation: CAIKVVNTEAFF.

The chain uses TRBV9 and TRBJ2-1; D might be TRBD2 (6 bases). Germline-derived CDR1 and CDR2 are SGDLS and YYNGEE. With 3 bases removed from V and 9 bases from J, the gap between germline ends came to 13 bases. This CDR3 is built from 13 residues. The CDR3: CASSAFGGGEQFF. DNA of the CDR3: TGTGCCAGCAGCGCCTTCGGGGGAGGTGAGCAGTTCTTC. Supplemented by reference TRBV9 and TRBJ2-1, the full variable domain reads DSGVTQTPKHLITATGQRVTLRCSPRSGDLSVYWYQQSLDQGLQFLIQYYNGEERAKGNILERFSAQQFPDLHSELNLSSLELGDSALYFCASSAFGGGEQFFGPGTRLTVL.

The chain joins TRBV25-1 to TRBJ2-1, with TRBD2 identical over 12 bases. V lost 5 bases and J lost 7; bases outside the gene matches: 12. CDR3 length: 17 residues. Germline lookup yields CDR1 MGHDK and CDR2 SYGVNS. The CDR3 here is CASSPSTPTSGRNEQFF. The CDR3, as DNA: TGTGCCAGCAGTCCCTCCACCCCCACTAGCGGGAGGAATGAGCAGTTCTTC.

V usage is TRBV7-2 and J usage is TRBJ2-2, with D maybe TRBD2 (6 bases). Germline CDR1 SGHTA, CDR2 FQGNSA. Trimming removed 7 bases at V and 1 base at J, with 16 bases between. This CDR3 is 16 amino acids long. CDR3 sequence (DNA): TGTGCCAGCACCCTCAACGGAGGGCGGAACACCGGGGAGCTGTTTTTT. Amino acid sequence: CASTLNGGRNTGELFF.

The gene calls are TRBV15 and TRBJ2-4; 8 positions agree with TRBD1. Germline values: CDR1 LNHNV, CDR2 YYDKDF (reference sequence). The CDR3 is made up of 15 amino acids. The V and J ends lost 0 bases and 7 bases, in that order; junction bases with no gene match: 5. The CDR3 here is CATSRDWTGKNIQYF. CDR3 nucleotide sequence: TGTGCCACCAGCAGAGATTGGACAGGGAAGAACATTCAGTACTTC.

The chain combines TRBV30 with TRBJ2-3; a possible D gene is TRBD1 (6 bases). V gave up 2 bases and J gave up 6 bases, with 12 bases separating them. The germline V gene encodes CDR1 GTSNPN and CDR2 SVGIG (reference sequence). The CDR3 consists of 13 residues. The CDR3 DNA reads as TGTGCCTGGAGTCCAAACAGGGCTGATACGCAGTATTTT. Translating it yields CAWSPNRADTQYF.

The CDR3: CASSPARGRGGQPQHF. The CDR3 DNA follows: TGTGCCAGCTCACCCGCTCGGGGGCGAGGAGGTCAGCCCCAGCATTTT. The chain carries TRBV18 and TRBJ1-5; D possibly corresponds to TRBD1 (6 bases). Germline CDR1 KGHSH, CDR2 LQKENI. The CDR3 is made up of 16 amino acids. V was clipped by 3 bases and J by 6 bases, with 18 bases between them. Filled out from reference TRBV18 and TRBJ1-5, the complete variable domain reads NAGVMQNPRHLVRRRGQEARLRCSPMKGHSHVYWYRQLPEEGLKFMVYLQKENIIDESGMPKERFSAEFPKEGPSILRIQQVVRGDSAAYFCASSPARGRGGQPQHFGDGTRLSIL.

CDR3 DNA sequence: TGCAGTGCGCAGGGCCTTGAGACACAGGGATCTGAAGCTTTCTTT. As protein: CSAQGLETQGSEAFF. The chain has TRBV20-1 and TRBJ1-1; D may be TRBD1 (6 bases). V lost 6 bases to trimming and J lost 6 bases, with 23 bases between them. The length of the CDR3 is 15 residues. Germline lookup yields CDR1 DFQATT and CDR2 SNEGSKA (reference sequence).

CDR3 loop: CASRGLRGSYNEQFF. The CDR3 nucleotides are TGTGCCAGCAGGGGCCTACGGGGCTCCTACAATGAGCAGTTCTTC. The chain uses TRBV2 and TRBJ2-1; D perhaps matches TRBD2 (5 bases). Between the trimmed V and J ends, which lost 6 bases and 0 bases, there was a span of 12 bases. The CDR3 loop spans 15 amino acids. Germline V gene sequence: CDR1 SNHLY, CDR2 FYNNEI.

V gene TRBV5-6 combines with J gene TRBJ2-3; D possibly corresponds to TRBD1 (5 bases). Trimming stripped 6 bases from V and 4 bases from J, with 12 bases between. The CDR3 is 13 amino acids. Germline CDR1 SGHDT, CDR2 YYEEEE. This CDR3 is CASKIGRADTQYF. CDR3 coding DNA: TGTGCCAGCAAAATAGGCAGGGCAGATACGCAGTATTTT.

CDR3 loop: CASSLISWEVLDEKLFF. The CDR3 DNA reads as TGTGCCAGCAGCCTTATTTCTTGGGAGGTCTTAGATGAAAAACTGTTTTTT. The J gene is TRBJ1-4, the V gene TRBV7-9, with D uncertain. V was clipped by 5 bases and J by 6 bases, with 22 bases between them. Germline V lookup: CDR1 SEHNR, CDR2 FQNEAQ (reference sequence). The CDR3 extends over 17 amino acids. Together with reference TRBV7-9 and TRBJ1-4, the CDR3 gives the full variable domain: DTGVSQNPRHKITKRGQNVTFRCDPISEHNRLYWYRQTLGQGPEFLTYFQNEAQLEKSRLLSDRFSAERPKGSFSTLEIQRTEQGDSAMYLCASSLISWEVLDEKLFFGSGTQLSVL.

The chain uses TRBV2 and TRBJ1-2; D gene ambiguous. Germline-derived CDR1 and CDR2 are SNHLY and FYNNEI. The ends were cut back, 6 bases at V and 4 bases at J, with 15 bases in the middle. The CDR3 has 14 amino acids. The CDR3, as DNA: TGTGCCAGCAGGAGGAATGACATTTCCTATGGCTACACCTTC. This codes for CASRRNDISYGYTF.

This rearrangement joins TRBV29-1 to TRBJ1-1, with 9 bases that match TRBD1. V shed 4 bases, J shed 4 bases, and the junction held 10 bases outside the gene matches. Germline lookup yields CDR1 SQVTM and CDR2 ANQGSEA. The CDR3 loop spans 15 amino acids. For the CDR3, the DNA is TGCAGCGTTGGGGGACTGACAGGGGGGGGCACTGAAGCTTTCTTT. It yields the protein CSVGGLTGGGTEAFF.

This clonotype was recorded once. The gene calls are TRBV5-1 and TRBJ1-4; D is ambiguous. Germline assignment: CDR1 SGHRS and CDR2 YFSETQ. The germline V and J ends were trimmed by 6 bases and 3 bases, with 15 bases remaining between them. The CDR3 has 15 amino acids. CDR3 residues: CASKSLGHANEKLFF. For the CDR3, the DNA is TGCGCCAGCAAATCCCTCGGTCATGCTAATGAAAAACTGTTTTTT.

This clonotype was seen more than once but under ten times. V usage is TRBV4-1 and J usage is TRBJ2-7, with 13 bases aligning to TRBD2. The CDR3 length is 15 residues. Germline V lookup: CDR1 MGHRA, CDR2 YSYEKL. Losses at the gene ends were 1 base for V and 5 bases for J; bases not matched to a gene: 2. The CDR3 coding sequence is TGCGCCAGCAGCCAAGGGACTAGCGGGAGAGACGAGCAGTACTTC. Translated: CASSQGTSGRDEQYF.

The chain joins TRBV7-8 to TRBJ2-7, with a possible D match to TRBD2 (5 bases). CDR3 length: 14 amino acids. CDR1 SGHVS and CDR2 FQNEAQ come from the germline V gene. Trimming shortened V by 2 bases and J by 3 bases, and 11 bases separated the two germline ends. CDR3 nucleotides: TGTGCCAGCAGCTTAAGTTTCGACTACTACGAGCAGTACTTC. This sequence encodes CASSLSFDYYEQYF. The entire variable domain, with the rest obtained from reference TRBV7-8 and TRBJ2-7, is as follows: GAGVSQSPRYKVAKRGQDVALRCDPISGHVSLFWYQQALGQGPEFLTYFQNEAQLDKSGLPSDRFFAERPEGSVSTLKIQRTQQEDSAVYLCASSLSFDYYEQYFGPGTRLTVT.